This T cell receptor beta chain derives from a study of blood T cell repertoires in COVID-19. This clone turned up a few times. The repertoire was sequenced with immunoSEQ multiplex PCR; TCRdb's copy has only in-frame clones and lacks some. The sample holds about 88,000 clones, 87% seen once. With V trimmed by 7 bases and J by 5 bases, 9 bases remained unmatched. The CDR3 contains 13 residues. Germline CDR1 reads SQVTM; CDR2 reads ANQGSEA. The origin of this receptor is a male donor with acute or convalescent COVID-19. The source material was peripheral blood. This chain joins TRBV29-1 and TRBJ1-1, with 8 positions matching TRBD1. The DNA for the CDR3 is TGCAGCGGGACCGGACAGGGACGTACTGAAGCTTTCTTT. Amino acids: CSGTGQGRTEAFF.